The 31 T cell receptor beta chains reported below all come from one sample, sequenced in a study of T cell responses to AZD1222 COVID-19 vaccine (dated by TCRdb to the early 2020s). In the paper's terms, the time point label means: baseline before first vaccination. Receptor amplification or capture employed the immunoSEQ multiplex PCR assay. TCRdb stores this immuneACCESS table with in-frame sequences only. Part of the clones is absent; in the studies checked, under half of the shortfall reflects unresolved V genes, and no reason is known for the rest. The sample contains approximately 130,000 clones, roughly 92% of them found a single time. The biggest ten clones account for about 0.86% of the sample. This specimen was peripheral blood, taken on day 0 of AZD1222 vaccination. The source of these receptors is an adult in good health.

The CDR3 loop is CASSPRDRGAGELFF. The CDR3 nucleotides read TGCGCCAGCAGCCCCCGGGACAGGGGGGCCGGGGAGCTGTTTTTT. The gene calls are TRBV5-1 and TRBJ2-2; 11 bases are a match to TRBD1. Unmatched junction bases numbered 5, after V lost 4 bases and J lost 6 bases. Germline values: CDR1 SGHRS, CDR2 YFSETQ. This CDR3 is built from 15 residues.

V usage is TRBV6-5 and J usage is TRBJ1-4; maybe TRBD1 (5 bases). Germline values: CDR1 MNHEY, CDR2 SVGAGI. The CDR3 is made up of 14 amino acids. Trimming removed 6 bases at V and 8 bases at J, with 16 bases between. CDR3 DNA sequence: TGTGCCAGCAGCTCGGGGGGAGTAGGGGAAAAACTGTTTTTT. Encoded protein: CASSSGGVGEKLFF.

V usage is TRBV6-1 and J usage is TRBJ1-1; TRBD1 aligns across 8 bases. CDR3 length equals 15 residues. V lost 3 bases and J lost 4; bases outside the gene matches: 7. Germline V gene data show CDR1 as MNHNS and CDR2 as SASEGT. The CDR3 protein is CASSDEQGARTEAFF. The CDR3 DNA follows: TGTGCCAGCAGTGATGAGCAGGGGGCGCGCACTGAAGCTTTCTTT.

This clone was seen a handful of times. This chain links TRBV4-1 with TRBJ1-4; 10 bases line up with TRBD1. In germline, CDR1 is MGHRA, CDR2 YSYEKL. Trimming at V came to 6 bases and at J to 6 bases, leaving 7 bases not matched to a gene. This CDR3 has 15 amino acids. This chain's CDR3 is CASRDRGVEDEKLFF. The DNA for the CDR3 is TGCGCCAGCAGGGACAGGGGGGTTGAGGATGAAAAACTGTTTTTT.

CDR3 nucleotide sequence: TGTGCCAGCAGCTTTTTCCCCTCTAGGACAGGGTTTAATGAGCAGTTCTTC. Its protein product is CASSFFPSRTGFNEQFF. The chain combines TRBV7-8 with TRBJ2-1; 8 bases are shared with TRBD1. J lost 7 bases, V lost 3 bases, and 14 bases had no gene match. The CDR3 covers 17 residues. From germline, CDR1 is SGHVS and CDR2 FQNEAQ.

This chain's CDR3 is CASSYSNRDTEAFF. The CDR3 DNA reads as TGTGCCAGCAGTTACTCGAATAGGGACACTGAAGCTTTCTTT. The chain couples TRBV6-5 to TRBJ1-1; D remains unclear. Between the trimmed V and J ends, which lost 0 bases and 3 bases, there was a span of 8 bases. This CDR3 has 14 amino acids. CDR1 and CDR2 (germline): MNHEY, SVGAGI.

This chain connects TRBV5-4 to TRBJ2-1; the D is unclear. With 2 bases removed from V and 2 bases from J, the gap between germline ends came to 11 bases. This CDR3 comprises 15 residues. The germline gives CDR1 SGHNT, CDR2 YYREEE (reference sequence). The CDR3 nucleotides read TGTGCCAGCAGCTTCCCGGATTTGACCTACAATGAGCAGTTCTTC. It yields the protein CASSFPDLTYNEQFF. The whole variable domain, filled in from reference TRBV5-4 and TRBJ2-1, reads ETGVTQSPTHLIKTRGQQVTLRCSSQSGHNTVSWYQQALGQGPQFIFQYYREEENGRGNFPPRFSGLQFPNYSSELNVNALELDDSALYLCASSFPDLTYNEQFFGPGTRLTVL.

The CDR3 loop is CASSPLQGFNEKLFF. The CDR3 nucleotides are TGTGCCAGCAGCCCACTGCAGGGCTTTAATGAAAAACTGTTTTTT. The gene calls are TRBV9 and TRBJ1-4; D perhaps matches TRBD1 (5 bases). Trimming cost V 4 bases and J 4 bases, with 14 bases left between them. The CDR3 contains 15 residues. Germline loops: CDR1 SGDLS, CDR2 YYNGEE. The full variable domain, its missing parts supplied by reference TRBV9 and TRBJ1-4, is DSGVTQTPKHLITATGQRVTLRCSPRSGDLSVYWYQQSLDQGLQFLIQYYNGEERAKGNILERFSAQQFPDLHSELNLSSLELGDSALYFCASSPLQGFNEKLFFGSGTQLSVL.

The V call is TRBV5-4, the J call TRBJ1-1; possible D gene TRBD1, 5 bases. The germline V gene encodes CDR1 SGHNT and CDR2 YYREEE (reference sequence). The V and J ends lost 4 bases and 7 bases respectively, with 11 bases between them. This CDR3 is built from 12 residues. In DNA form, the CDR3 reads TGTGCCAGCAGCCCCGGGGGTGGTGAAGCTTTCTTT. Protein: CASSPGGGEAFF.

The sample holds one count of this clone. The rearrangement links TRBV29-1 to TRBJ2-7, with a tentative D call TRBD1 (5 bases). Trimming pared 5 bases from V and 2 bases from J, leaving 7 bases between. The CDR3 runs to 11 residues. The germline V gene encodes CDR1 SQVTM and CDR2 ANQGSEA. CDR3 region: CSVQGAYEQYF. CDR3 coding DNA: TGCAGCGTTCAGGGTGCCTACGAGCAGTACTTC.

The chain carries TRBV7-8 and TRBJ2-2, with 10 nucleotides matching TRBD2. The CDR3 loop spans 16 amino acids. With V trimmed by 1 base and J by 6 bases, 5 bases remained unmatched. Looked up from germline, CDR1 is SGHVS and CDR2 is FQNEAQ. CDR3 coding DNA: TGTGCCAGCAGCTTAGGTTTTAGCGGGGGGTCCGGGGAGCTGTTTTTT. It yields the protein CASSLGFSGGSGELFF.

The CDR3: CASSPGAGAVTEAFF. The CDR3 DNA reads as TGTGCCAGCTCACCAGGCGCGGGGGCCGTCACTGAAGCTTTCTTT. The V call is TRBV18, the J call TRBJ1-1; D might be TRBD1 (6 bases). Germline-derived CDR1 and CDR2 are KGHSH and LQKENI. The germline V and J ends were trimmed by 2 bases and 4 bases, with 14 bases remaining between them. CDR3 length: 15 amino acids.

The V and J genes are TRBV7-2 and TRBJ2-3; the D gene is possibly TRBD2 (6 bases). The length of the CDR3 is 16 residues. Trimming shortened V by 0 bases and J by 5 bases, and 15 bases separated the two germline ends. Per the germline V gene, CDR1 is SGHTA and CDR2 is FQGNSA. The CDR3 here is CASSLAGLASGDTQYF. The CDR3 DNA follows: TGTGCCAGCAGCTTAGCCGGGCTAGCGAGTGGAGATACGCAGTATTTT.

This chain links TRBV6-5 with TRBJ1-5; D gene unclear. The germline V and J ends were trimmed by 6 bases and 0 bases, with 12 bases remaining between them. Germline assignment: CDR1 MNHEY and CDR2 SVGAGI. The length of the CDR3 is 15 residues. CDR3 amino acids: CASSDLLYSNQPQHF. DNA for the CDR3: TGTGCCAGCAGCGATCTTCTCTATAGCAATCAGCCCCAGCATTTT.

CDR3 sequence (DNA): TGTGCCAGCAGCTTTAACAGGGGCCAGGGCTACACCTTC. This encodes CASSFNRGQGYTF. The chain links TRBV7-9 to TRBJ1-2; 7 nucleotides line up with TRBD1. CDR3 length equals 13 residues. V lost 3 bases and J lost 8; bases outside the gene matches: 6. Germline CDR1 SEHNR, CDR2 FQNEAQ (reference sequence).

The chain uses TRBV5-4 and TRBJ1-2; unclear D gene. This CDR3 spans 15 amino acids. Germline V lookup: CDR1 SGHNT, CDR2 YYREEE (reference sequence). The V end was cut by 1 base, the J end by 2 bases, with 12 bases between. As DNA, the CDR3 is TGTGCCAGCAGCTTGTCCACGGACGGAAACTATGGCTACACCTTC. Its protein is CASSLSTDGNYGYTF.

The chain carries TRBV6-5 and TRBJ1-2; no definite D call. The length of the CDR3 is 13 residues. Per the germline V gene, CDR1 is MNHEY and CDR2 is SVGAGI. The V and J ends lost 6 bases and 8 bases respectively, with 16 bases between them. CDR3 region: CASSPWARGGYTF. The DNA for the CDR3 is TGTGCCAGCAGCCCCTGGGCCCGAGGGGGCTACACCTTC.

V gene TRBV10-3 combines with J gene TRBJ2-3, with 13 bases matching TRBD2. Germline V gives CDR1 ENHRY, CDR2 SYGVKD. V lost 3 bases, J lost 1 base, and 7 bases stayed unmatched. The CDR3 length is 18 residues. DNA of the CDR3: TGTGCCATCAGTGACTGGACTAGCGGGGGTATACGCACAGATACGCAGTATTTT. Translation gives CAISDWTSGGIRTDTQYF.

V and J are TRBV2 and TRBJ2-2; D remains unclear. Germline CDR1 is SNHLY and CDR2 is FYNNEI. V lost 5 bases to trimming and J lost 5 bases, with 9 bases between them. The CDR3 loop spans 13 amino acids. This chain's CDR3 is CASSRVGTGELFF. CDR3 sequence (DNA): TGTGCCAGCAGTAGGGTTGGAACCGGGGAGCTGTTTTTT.

Regarding this clone: Other DNA sequences in this sample translate to the same CDR3. The chain joins TRBV18 to TRBJ1-2; a possible D gene is TRBD1 (5 bases). CDR1 KGHSH and CDR2 LQKENI come from the germline V gene. The CDR3 contains 13 residues. Trimming cost V 6 bases and J 2 bases, with 10 bases left between them. The CDR3 region is CASSPTENYGYTF. The CDR3 nucleotides are TGTGCCAGCTCGCCGACAGAAAACTATGGCTACACCTTC.

This clone appeared once. This chain links TRBV5-5 with TRBJ2-6; TRBD1 is a possible D gene (5 bases). V was clipped by 1 base and J by 2 bases, with 7 bases between them. This CDR3 spans 15 amino acids. Germline loops: CDR1 SGHKS, CDR2 YYEKEE (reference sequence). The DNA of the CDR3 is TGTGCCAGCAGCTTGCCAGGGCCTGGGGCCAACGTCCTGACTTTC. It encodes CASSLPGPGANVLTF. The full variable domain, rest sourced from reference TRBV5-5 and TRBJ2-6, is DAGVTQSPTHLIKTRGQQVTLRCSPISGHKSVSWYQQVLGQGPQFIFQYYEKEERGRGNFPDRFSARQFPNYSSELNVNALLLGDSALYLCASSLPGPGANVLTFGAGSRLTVL.

This sequence joins TRBV19 and TRBJ1-3; the D gene is possibly TRBD1 (6 bases). The germline V and J ends were trimmed by 9 bases and 0 bases, with 12 bases remaining between them. CDR3 length equals 14 residues. CDR1 LNHDA and CDR2 SQIVND come from the germline V gene (reference sequence). CDR3 nucleotides: TGTGCCAGCGTATCGGGGGCCTCTGGAAACACCATATATTTT. It codes for CASVSGASGNTIYF.

J is TRBJ2-1 and V is TRBV6-4; 12 bases fit TRBD2. This CDR3 region has 15 residues. Germline CDR1 is MRHNA and CDR2 is SNTAGT. Germline trimming cut 6 bases from V and 8 bases from J; bases unmatched to any gene: 8. CDR3 in DNA: TGTGCCAGCAGACCTAGCGGGGGGGCCGTCGATGAGCAGTTCTTC. Its translation is CASRPSGGAVDEQFF.

The chain combines TRBV5-1 with TRBJ1-1; no clear D. V lost 0 bases to trimming and J lost 6 bases, with 12 bases between them. From germline, CDR1 is SGHRS and CDR2 YFSETQ. The CDR3 spans 14 residues. In DNA form, the CDR3 reads TGCGCCAGCAGCTTGGGGGTAAATGAGGCTGAAGCTTTCTTT. Protein: CASSLGVNEAEAFF.

This chain uses TRBV4-1 with TRBJ2-2; 9 bases agree with TRBD1. Germline CDR1 is MGHRA and CDR2 is YSYEKL. The junction had 11 bases not matched to a gene; V was cut back by 5 bases and J by 7 bases. CDR3 length: 16 amino acids. CDR3 amino acids: CASSSTGGPLHGELFF. CDR3 DNA sequence: TGCGCCAGCAGCTCAACAGGGGGCCCGTTACACGGGGAGCTGTTTTTT.

V usage is TRBV5-5 and J usage is TRBJ2-1; TRBD2 matches 9 bases. The CDR3 is made up of 16 amino acids. Unmatched junction bases numbered 4, after V lost 0 bases and J lost 3 bases. Looked up from germline, CDR1 is SGHKS and CDR2 is YYEKEE (reference sequence). CDR3 in amino acids: CASSLDVAGVYNEQFF. The CDR3 bases are TGTGCCAGCAGCTTGGATGTAGCGGGGGTCTACAATGAGCAGTTCTTC.

The J gene is TRBJ2-3, the V gene TRBV3-1 (or the pseudogene TRBV3-2); TRBD1 matches at 7 bases. This CDR3 is built from 16 residues. Germline V gene lookup returns CDR1 LGHDT and CDR2 YNNKEL (reference sequence). The V segment lost 4 bases and the J segment 0 bases; nucleotides outside the gene matches: 7. The CDR3 DNA follows: TGTGCCAGCAGCCCGACCGGGACAGCAAGCACAGATACGCAGTATTTT. Translating gives CASSPTGTASTDTQYF.

The V and J genes are TRBV18 and TRBJ1-2; 8 nucleotides align to TRBD1. Trimming cost V 3 bases and J 8 bases; bases outside gene matches: 8. This CDR3 contains 14 residues. CDR1 and CDR2 (germline): KGHSH, LQKENI. In DNA form, the CDR3 reads TGTGCCAGCTCACCTGGACAGGGTGGGAGCGGCTACACCTTC. This sequence encodes CASSPGQGGSGYTF.

This sequence joins TRBV7-9 and TRBJ1-3, with unresolved D. V was clipped by 6 bases and J by 0 bases, with 12 bases between them. The germline V gene has CDR1 SEHNR and CDR2 FQNEAQ (reference sequence). The CDR3 runs to 15 residues. The CDR3 loop reads CASSRDIISGNTIYF. CDR3 nucleotides: TGTGCCAGCAGTCGCGACATAATCTCTGGAAACACCATATATTTT.

This sequence joins TRBV5-8 and TRBJ2-7; 9 positions agree with TRBD1. V dropped 3 bases and J dropped 5; count of bases not matched to a gene: 18. In germline, CDR1 is SGHTS, CDR2 YDEGEE. This CDR3 comprises 18 residues. CDR3 amino acids: CASSSESGTGTTRDEQYF. The CDR3 DNA reads TGTGCCAGCAGCTCCGAGTCCGGGACAGGGACAACCAGAGACGAGCAGTACTTC.

V usage is TRBV14 and J usage is TRBJ2-5; D remains ambiguous. This CDR3 has 13 residues. In germline, CDR1 is SGHDN, CDR2 FVKESK. Trimming pared 2 bases from V and 1 base from J, leaving 5 bases between. CDR3 sequence: CASSQTIQETQYF. The DNA of the CDR3 is TGTGCCAGCAGCCAAACTATCCAAGAGACCCAGTACTTC.